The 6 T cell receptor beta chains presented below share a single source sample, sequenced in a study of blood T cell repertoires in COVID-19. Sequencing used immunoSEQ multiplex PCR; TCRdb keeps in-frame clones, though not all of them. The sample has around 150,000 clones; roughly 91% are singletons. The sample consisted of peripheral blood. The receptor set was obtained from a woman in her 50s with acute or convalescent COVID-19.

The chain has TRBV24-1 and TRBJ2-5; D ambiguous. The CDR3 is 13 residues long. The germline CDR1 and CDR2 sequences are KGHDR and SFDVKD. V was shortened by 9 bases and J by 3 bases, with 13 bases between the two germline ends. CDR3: CATQAVGEETQYF. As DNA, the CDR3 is TGTGCCACCCAGGCTGTAGGTGAAGAGACCCAGTACTTC.

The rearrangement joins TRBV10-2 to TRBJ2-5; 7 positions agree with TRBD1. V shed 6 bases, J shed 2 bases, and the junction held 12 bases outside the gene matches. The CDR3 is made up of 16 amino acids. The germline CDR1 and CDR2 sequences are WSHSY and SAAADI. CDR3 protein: CASRPGDRALQETQYF. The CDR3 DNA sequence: TGCGCCAGCAGACCCGGAGACAGGGCGCTTCAAGAGACCCAGTACTTC.

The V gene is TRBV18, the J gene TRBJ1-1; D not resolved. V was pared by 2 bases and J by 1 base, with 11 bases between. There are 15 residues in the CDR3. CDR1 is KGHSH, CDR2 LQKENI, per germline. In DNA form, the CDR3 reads TGTGCCAGCTCACCAGGGAGGGTCCAGAACACTGAAGCTTTCTTT. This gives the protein CASSPGRVQNTEAFF.

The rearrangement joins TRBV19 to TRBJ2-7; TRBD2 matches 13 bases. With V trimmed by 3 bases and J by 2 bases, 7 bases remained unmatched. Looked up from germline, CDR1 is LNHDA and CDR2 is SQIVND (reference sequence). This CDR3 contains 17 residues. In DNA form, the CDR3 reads TGTGCCAGTAGTATCCGCCACGGGACTAGCGGGGCCTACGAGCAGTACTTC. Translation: CASSIRHGTSGAYEQYF.

In DNA form, the CDR3 reads TGTGCCAGTAGCCCTAGGGGGGATACGCAGTATTTT. Its protein product is CASSPRGDTQYF. The V gene is TRBV19, the J gene TRBJ2-3; tentatively, D is TRBD1 (6 bases). V was pared by 6 bases and J by 6 bases, with 10 bases between. In germline, CDR1 is LNHDA, CDR2 SQIVND (reference sequence). This CDR3 region has 12 residues.

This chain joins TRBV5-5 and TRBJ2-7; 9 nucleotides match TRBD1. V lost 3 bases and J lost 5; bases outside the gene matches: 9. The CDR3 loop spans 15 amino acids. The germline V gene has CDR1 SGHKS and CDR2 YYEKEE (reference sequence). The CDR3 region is CASSWGQGASNEQYF. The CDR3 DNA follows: TGTGCCAGCAGCTGGGGACAGGGAGCGTCTAACGAGCAGTACTTC.